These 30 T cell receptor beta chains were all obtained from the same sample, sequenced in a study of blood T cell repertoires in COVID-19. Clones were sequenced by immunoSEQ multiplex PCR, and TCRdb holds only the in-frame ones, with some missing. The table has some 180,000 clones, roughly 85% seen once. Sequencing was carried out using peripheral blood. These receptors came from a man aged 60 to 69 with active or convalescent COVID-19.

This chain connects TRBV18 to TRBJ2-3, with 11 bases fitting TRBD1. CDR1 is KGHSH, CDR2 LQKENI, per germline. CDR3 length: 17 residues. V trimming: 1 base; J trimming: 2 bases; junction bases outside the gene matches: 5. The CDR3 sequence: CASSPLGTGGNTDTQYF. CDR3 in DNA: TGTGCCAGCTCACCACTCGGGACAGGGGGTAACACAGATACGCAGTATTTT.

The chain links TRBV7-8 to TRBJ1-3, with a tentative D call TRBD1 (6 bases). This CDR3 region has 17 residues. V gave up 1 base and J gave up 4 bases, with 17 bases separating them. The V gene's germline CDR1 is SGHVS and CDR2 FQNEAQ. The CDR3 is CASSLGGGGPSGNTIYF. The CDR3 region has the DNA TGTGCCAGCAGCTTAGGAGGGGGGGGTCCCTCCGGAAACACCATATATTTT.

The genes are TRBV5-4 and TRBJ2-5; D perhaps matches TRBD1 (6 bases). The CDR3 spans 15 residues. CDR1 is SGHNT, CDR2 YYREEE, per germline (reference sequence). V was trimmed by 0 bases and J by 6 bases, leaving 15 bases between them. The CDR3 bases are TGTGCCAGCAGCTTGGATCAGGGGTCGGCGAAGACCCAGTACTTC. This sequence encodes CASSLDQGSAKTQYF.

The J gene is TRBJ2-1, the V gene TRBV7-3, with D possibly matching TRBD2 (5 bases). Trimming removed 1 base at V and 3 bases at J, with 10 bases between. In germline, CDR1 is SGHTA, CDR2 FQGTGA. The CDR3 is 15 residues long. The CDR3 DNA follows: TGTGCCAGCAGCTTAATTCCCCGGGGCTACAATGAGCAGTTCTTC. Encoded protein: CASSLIPRGYNEQFF.

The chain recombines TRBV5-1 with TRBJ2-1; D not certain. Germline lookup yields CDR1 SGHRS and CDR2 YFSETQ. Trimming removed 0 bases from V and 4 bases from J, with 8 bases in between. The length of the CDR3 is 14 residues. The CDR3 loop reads CASSLEGAYNEQFF. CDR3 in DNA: TGCGCCAGCAGCTTGGAAGGAGCGTACAATGAGCAGTTCTTC.

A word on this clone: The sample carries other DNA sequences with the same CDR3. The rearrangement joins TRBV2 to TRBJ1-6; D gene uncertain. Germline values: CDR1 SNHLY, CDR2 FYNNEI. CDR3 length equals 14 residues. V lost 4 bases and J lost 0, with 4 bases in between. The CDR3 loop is CASSGSSYNSPLHF. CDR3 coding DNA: TGTGCCAGCAGTGGGAGCTCCTATAATTCACCCCTCCACTTT.

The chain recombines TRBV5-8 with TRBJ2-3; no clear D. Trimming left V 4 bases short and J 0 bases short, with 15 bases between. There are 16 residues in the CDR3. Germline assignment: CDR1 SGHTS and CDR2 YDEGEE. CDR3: CASSHKRSASTDTQYF. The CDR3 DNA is TGTGCCAGCAGCCACAAGCGATCTGCTAGCACAGATACGCAGTATTTT.

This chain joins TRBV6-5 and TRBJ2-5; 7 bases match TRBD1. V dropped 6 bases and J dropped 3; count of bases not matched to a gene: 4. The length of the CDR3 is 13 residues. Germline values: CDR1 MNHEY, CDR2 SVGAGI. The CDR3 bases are TGTGCCAGCAGGCCTGGACAGGAAGAGACCCAGTACTTC. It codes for CASRPGQEETQYF.

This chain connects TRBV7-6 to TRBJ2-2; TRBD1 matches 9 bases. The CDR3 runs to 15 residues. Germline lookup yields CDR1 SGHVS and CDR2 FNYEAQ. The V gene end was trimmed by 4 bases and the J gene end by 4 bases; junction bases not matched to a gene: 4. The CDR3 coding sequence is TGTGCCAGCAGCTCCCGACAGGGGGGCACCGGGGAGCTGTTTTTT. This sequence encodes CASSSRQGGTGELFF.

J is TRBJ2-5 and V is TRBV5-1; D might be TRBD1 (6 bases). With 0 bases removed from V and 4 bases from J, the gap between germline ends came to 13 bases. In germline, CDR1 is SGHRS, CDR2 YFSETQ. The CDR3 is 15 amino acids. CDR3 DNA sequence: TGCGCCAGCAGCTTGGGAATTGGGACACCAGAGACCCAGTACTTC. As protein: CASSLGIGTPETQYF.

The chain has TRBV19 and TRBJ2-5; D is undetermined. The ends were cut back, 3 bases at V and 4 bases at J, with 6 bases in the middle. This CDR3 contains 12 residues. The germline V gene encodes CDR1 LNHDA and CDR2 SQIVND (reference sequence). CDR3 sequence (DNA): TGTGCCAGTAGTATCAGTGGAGAGACCCAGTACTTC. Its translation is CASSISGETQYF.

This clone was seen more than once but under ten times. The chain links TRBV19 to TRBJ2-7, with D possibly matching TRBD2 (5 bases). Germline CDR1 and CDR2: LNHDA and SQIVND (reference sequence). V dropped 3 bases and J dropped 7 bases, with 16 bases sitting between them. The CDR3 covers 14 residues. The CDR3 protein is CASSIGSGSREQYF. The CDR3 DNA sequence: TGTGCCAGTAGTATCGGGTCGGGGTCTAGGGAGCAGTACTTC.

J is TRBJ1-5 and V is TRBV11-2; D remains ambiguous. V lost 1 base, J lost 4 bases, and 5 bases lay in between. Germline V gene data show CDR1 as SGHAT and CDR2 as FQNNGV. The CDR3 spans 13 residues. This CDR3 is CASSLAFNQPQHF. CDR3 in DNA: TGTGCCAGCAGCTTAGCCTTTAATCAGCCCCAGCATTTT.

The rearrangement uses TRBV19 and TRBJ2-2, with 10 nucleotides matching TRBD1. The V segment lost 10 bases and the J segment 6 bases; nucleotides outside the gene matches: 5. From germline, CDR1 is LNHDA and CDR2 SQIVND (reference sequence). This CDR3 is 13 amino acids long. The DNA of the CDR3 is TGTGCCACCAGGGACAGGGGTGCCGGGGAGCTGTTTTTT. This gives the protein CATRDRGAGELFF.

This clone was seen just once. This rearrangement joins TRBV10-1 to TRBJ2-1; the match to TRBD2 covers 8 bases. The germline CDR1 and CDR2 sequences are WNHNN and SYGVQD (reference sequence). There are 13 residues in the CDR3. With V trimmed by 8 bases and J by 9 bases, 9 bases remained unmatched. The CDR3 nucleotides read TGCGCCAGCCGCTGGACTAGCTCGGTTGAGCAGTTCTTC. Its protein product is CASRWTSSVEQFF.

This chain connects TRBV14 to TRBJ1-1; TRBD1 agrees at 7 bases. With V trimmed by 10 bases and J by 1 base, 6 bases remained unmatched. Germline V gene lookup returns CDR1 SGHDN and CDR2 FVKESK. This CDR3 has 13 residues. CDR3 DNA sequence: TGTGCCACCACGGGACAGCCGAACACTGAAGCTTTCTTT. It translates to CATTGQPNTEAFF.

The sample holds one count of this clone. As DNA, the CDR3 is TGTGCCTGGGAACCGGACACGACTAATTCACCCCTCCACTTT. Translation: CAWEPDTTNSPLHF. J is TRBJ1-6 and V is TRBV30; D is perhaps TRBD1 (5 bases). Germline assignment: CDR1 GTSNPN and CDR2 SVGIG (reference sequence). CDR3 length: 14 residues. V was trimmed by 5 bases and J by 6 bases, leaving 14 bases between them.

CDR3 in DNA: TGTGCCATCAGTGAGGGGGCCGGAAGTAATTCACCCCTCCACTTT. It encodes CAISEGAGSNSPLHF. This chain joins TRBV10-3 and TRBJ1-6; D is perhaps TRBD1 (5 bases). Deletions cut 2 bases from V and 6 bases from J, with 11 bases between. This CDR3 region has 15 residues. The germline V gene encodes CDR1 ENHRY and CDR2 SYGVKD.

CDR3 DNA sequence: TGTGCCAGCTTGGGACTAGCGGCGAACACCGGGGAGCTGTTTTTT. Residues: CASLGLAANTGELFF. The gene calls are TRBV2 and TRBJ2-2; TRBD2 agrees at 11 bases. From germline, CDR1 is SNHLY and CDR2 FYNNEI. V lost 8 bases, J lost 0 bases, and 2 bases stayed unmatched. The CDR3 extends over 15 amino acids.

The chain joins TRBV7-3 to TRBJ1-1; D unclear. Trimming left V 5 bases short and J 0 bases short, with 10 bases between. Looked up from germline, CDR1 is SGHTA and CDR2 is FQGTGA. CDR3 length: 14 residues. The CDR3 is CASSLTVMNTEAFF. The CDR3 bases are TGTGCCAGCAGCCTTACAGTTATGAACACTGAAGCTTTCTTT.

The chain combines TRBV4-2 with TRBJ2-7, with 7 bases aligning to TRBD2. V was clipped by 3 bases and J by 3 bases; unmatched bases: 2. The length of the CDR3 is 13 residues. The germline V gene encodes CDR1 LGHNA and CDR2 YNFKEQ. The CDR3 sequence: CASSQGGGYEQYF. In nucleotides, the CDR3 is TGTGCCAGCAGCCAGGGCGGGGGCTACGAGCAGTACTTC.

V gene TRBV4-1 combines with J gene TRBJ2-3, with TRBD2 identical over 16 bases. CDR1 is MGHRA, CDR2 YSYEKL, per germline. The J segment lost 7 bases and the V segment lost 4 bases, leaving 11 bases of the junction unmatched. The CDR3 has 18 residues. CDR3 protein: CASSLSPGLAGGVYTQYF. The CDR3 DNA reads TGCGCCAGCAGCCTTAGCCCGGGACTAGCGGGGGGGGTATATACGCAGTATTTT.

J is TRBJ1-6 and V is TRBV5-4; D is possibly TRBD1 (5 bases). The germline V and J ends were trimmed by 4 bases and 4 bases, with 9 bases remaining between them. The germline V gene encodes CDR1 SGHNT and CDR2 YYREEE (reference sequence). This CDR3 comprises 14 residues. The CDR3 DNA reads TGTGCCAGCAGCACCCCAGGGTATAATTCACCCCTCCACTTT. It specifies CASSTPGYNSPLHF.

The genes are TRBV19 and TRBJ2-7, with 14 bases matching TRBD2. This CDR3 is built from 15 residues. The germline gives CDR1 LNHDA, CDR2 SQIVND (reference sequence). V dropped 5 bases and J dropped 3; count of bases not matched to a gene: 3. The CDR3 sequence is CASSGLAGGDYEQYF. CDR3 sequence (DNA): TGTGCCAGTAGTGGACTAGCGGGGGGTGACTACGAGCAGTACTTC.

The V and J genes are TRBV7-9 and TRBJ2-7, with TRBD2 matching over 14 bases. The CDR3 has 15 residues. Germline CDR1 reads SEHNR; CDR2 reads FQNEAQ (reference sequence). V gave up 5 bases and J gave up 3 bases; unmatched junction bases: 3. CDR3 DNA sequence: TGTGCCAGCAGCGCTGGGACTAGCGGGGGCTACGAGCAGTACTTC. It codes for CASSAGTSGGYEQYF.

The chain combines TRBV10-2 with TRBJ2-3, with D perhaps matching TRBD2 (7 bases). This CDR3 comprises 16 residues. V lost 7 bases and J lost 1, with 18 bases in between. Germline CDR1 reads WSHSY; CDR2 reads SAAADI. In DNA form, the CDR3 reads TGCGCCAGCACTATTGGTCGCGGGGGCCGCACAGATACGCAGTATTTT. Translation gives CASTIGRGGRTDTQYF.

CDR3 region: CASSLQGGIDEAFF. CDR3 nucleotides: TGTGCCAGCAGCTTACAGGGAGGCATCGATGAAGCTTTCTTT. V and J are TRBV11-2 and TRBJ1-1, with D perhaps matching TRBD1 (5 bases). V was clipped by 2 bases and J by 7 bases, with 14 bases between them. The CDR3 runs 14 residues. The germline V gene has CDR1 SGHAT and CDR2 FQNNGV.

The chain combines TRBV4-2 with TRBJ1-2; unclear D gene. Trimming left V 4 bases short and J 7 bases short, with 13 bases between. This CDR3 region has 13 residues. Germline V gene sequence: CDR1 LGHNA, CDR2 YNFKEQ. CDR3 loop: CASSPGSTIGYTF. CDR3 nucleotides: TGTGCCAGCAGCCCGGGCTCGACTATTGGCTACACCTTC.

This chain's CDR3 is CAISEDGLNRQGATFGYTF. Written as DNA, the CDR3 is TGTGCCATCAGTGAGGACGGATTAAATAGACAGGGGGCTACCTTTGGCTACACCTTC. V and J are TRBV10-3 and TRBJ1-2, with 10 bases aligning to TRBD1. Germline CDR1 ENHRY, CDR2 SYGVKD. The CDR3 consists of 19 residues. Unmatched junction bases numbered 19, after V lost 2 bases and J lost 7 bases.

The CDR3 DNA is TGTGCCAGCAGCTTAGCACGAGAAATCTATGGCTACACCTTC. It translates to CASSLAREIYGYTF. The rearrangement joins TRBV13 to TRBJ1-2; unclear D gene. Trimming left V 1 base short and J 4 bases short, with 10 bases between. Germline CDR1 is PRHDT and CDR2 is FYEKMQ (reference sequence). The CDR3 covers 14 residues.